A selection of T cell receptor beta chains follows, all from one sample in a study of blood T cell repertoires in COVID-19. Using immunoSEQ multiplex PCR, the repertoire was profiled, and TCRdb retains in-frame clones only, with some absent. The repertoire holds 310,000 or so clones, with about 89% as singletons. Sequencing input: PBMCs or T cells enriched from blood (not recorded which). These receptors were collected from a woman in her forties who had recovered from COVID-19. Both conserved end residues are part of each CDR3. D genes are given only for firm matches. Not all rows give a size; the values are once, few, many and, for expanded clones, a class.

V	size	J	D	DNA	CDR3
TRBV20-1	-	TRBJ1-5	-	TGCAGTGCGGGAGGGGATCAGCCCCAGCATTTT	CSAGGDQPQHF
TRBV27	-	TRBJ2-2	TRBD2	TGTGCCAGCAGTTTTGAAGCGGGAGGGCCGGGGACCGGGGAGCTGTTTTTT	CASSFEAGGPGTGELFF
TRBV24-1	-	TRBJ1-2	-	TGTGCCACCAGTGAGGGGGGGTCCAGGGGCTACACCTTC	CATSEGGSRGYTF
TRBV30	-	TRBJ2-7	-	TGTGCCTGGGGGACCGGACTCGTGGGGTACGAGCAGTACTTC	CAWGTGLVGYEQYF
TRBV21-1	-	TRBJ1-1	-	TGTGCCAGCAGCAAAGAAAGGCTTCAAGGACAGGGACGAAACACTGAAGCTTTCTTT	CASSKERLQGQGRNTEAFF
TRBV7-9	-	TRBJ1-6	-	TGTGCCAGCAGCGTACCGGGAGGAGTTAATTCACCCCTCCACTTT	CASSVPGGVNSPLHF
TRBV13	-	TRBJ1-1	-	TGTGCCAGCAGCTTATTTGGCACCAAGAACACTGAAGCTTTCTTT	CASSLFGTKNTEAFF
TRBV19	-	TRBJ1-1	-	TGTGCCAGTAGGCAGGGAATTACTGAAGCTTTCTTT	CASRQGITEAFF
TRBV9	-	TRBJ2-7	-	TGTGCCAGCAGCGTAGAGGCGGGGCTGTCCTACGAGCAGTACTTC	CASSVEAGLSYEQYF
TRBV5-1	-	TRBJ1-1	TRBD1	TGCGCCAGCAGCTTAGCCGGGACAGGGGCGATCACTGAAGCTTTCTTT	CASSLAGTGAITEAFF
TRBV10-3	-	TRBJ1-2	TRBD1	TGTGCCATCAGGACCCCGACAGGGACTAACTATGGCTACACCTTC	CAIRTPTGTNYGYTF
TRBV3-1/TRBV3-2	-	TRBJ1-3	-	TGTGCCAGCAGCCTGGACAGCTCTGGAAACACCATATATTTT	CASSLDSSGNTIYF
TRBV6-6	-	TRBJ1-3	-	TGTGCCAGCAGTCCTGGGGGGAACACCATATATTTT	CASSPGGNTIYF
TRBV6-5	-	TRBJ1-1	-	TGTGCCAGCCGATCAGACCTTACAGGGAACACTGAAGCTTTCTTT	CASRSDLTGNTEAFF
TRBV7-3	-	TRBJ2-1	-	TGTGCCAGCAGCTTAGGCTCTAGTTACAATGAGCAGTTCTTC	CASSLGSSYNEQFF
TRBV6-2/TRBV6-3	-	TRBJ1-2	-	TGTGCCAGCAGTTACAGTCACATTAACTATGGCTACACCTTC	CASSYSHINYGYTF
TRBV7-2	-	TRBJ1-2	TRBD1	TGTGCCAGCAGCTTAGAGCAGGGGGACTATGGCTACACCTTC	CASSLEQGDYGYTF
TRBV6-5	-	TRBJ1-5	TRBD1	TGTGCCAGCAGTTACAGCGGGACAGGGGATCAGCCCCAGCATTTT	CASSYSGTGDQPQHF
TRBV29-1	-	TRBJ1-5	TRBD1	TGCAGCGTGCAGGGGGCGAGCAATCAGCCCCAGCATTTT	CSVQGASNQPQHF
TRBV7-2	-	TRBJ1-4	-	TGTGCCAGCAGCCCGGGAGGGGCAAGCGAAAAACTGTTTTTT	CASSPGGASEKLFF
TRBV9	-	TRBJ1-2	TRBD1	TGTGCCAGCAGCGCCGACCCGGGACAGGGTCCCTATGGCTACACCTTC	CASSADPGQGPYGYTF
TRBV9	-	TRBJ2-7	TRBD1	TGTGCCAGCAGCGTGGCAGGGGGCGCAGGGTACGAGCAGTACTTC	CASSVAGGAGYEQYF
TRBV5-1	-	TRBJ2-1	TRBD1	TGCGCCAGCAGCTTGGTTGGACAGGGGGCAGGTGAGCAGTTCTTC	CASSLVGQGAGEQFF
TRBV30	-	TRBJ1-1	-	TGTGCCTCCTCTAACACTGAAGCTTTCTTT	CASSNTEAFF
TRBV7-8	-	TRBJ2-3	-	TGTGCCAGCAGCCCCCAGGGTACGCAGTATTTT	CASSPQGTQYF
TRBV6-5	-	TRBJ2-7	TRBD1	TGTGCCAGCAGTCTTGGACAGGGCGAGTACTTC	CASSLGQGEYF
TRBV13	-	TRBJ2-1	TRBD1	TGTGCCAGCAGCTTGTCCGGGACAGCAAACAATGAGCAGTTCTTC	CASSLSGTANNEQFF
TRBV29-1	-	TRBJ2-3	-	TGCAGCGTTGAAGATCCAAGCACAGATACGCAGTATTTT	CSVEDPSTDTQYF
TRBV7-8	-	TRBJ2-3	-	TGTGCCAGCACCAGGAGGGGGGGTACTTCTGGCACAGATACGCAGTATTTT	CASTRRGGTSGTDTQYF
TRBV7-2	-	TRBJ2-3	-	TGTGCCAGCAGCTTACGTCGGGACACCACAGATACGCAGTATTTT	CASSLRRDTTDTQYF
TRBV9	-	TRBJ2-2	TRBD2	TGTGCCAGCAGCGCCTCGCGACTAGCGGGAGTGGCCGGGGAGCTGTTTTTT	CASSASRLAGVAGELFF
TRBV7-9	once	TRBJ2-7	-	TGTGCCAGCAGCTTATTATACGGGAGCGGGGAGCAGTACTTC	CASSLLYGSGEQYF
TRBV3-1/TRBV3-2	-	TRBJ1-5	-	TGTGCCAGCAGCCCTTACGAGTATCAGCCCCAGCATTTT	CASSPYEYQPQHF
TRBV27	-	TRBJ2-1	TRBD2	TGTGCCAGCAGTCTGGGACTAGCGGGAGGACCGTACAATGAGCAGTTCTTC	CASSLGLAGGPYNEQFF
TRBV28	-	TRBJ2-2	-	TGTGCCAGCAGTATGGGACAGAACACCGGGGAGCTGTTTTTT	CASSMGQNTGELFF
TRBV6-2/TRBV6-3	-	TRBJ1-5	TRBD1	TGTGCCAGCAGTTCGACAGGGTCTCTTCAGCCCCAGCATTTT	CASSSTGSLQPQHF
TRBV12-5	-	TRBJ1-6	TRBD1	TGTGCTAGTGGTCCTTCATCGGACAGGGGTTCCTATAATTCACCCCTCCACTTT	CASGPSSDRGSYNSPLHF
TRBV7-2	-	TRBJ2-7	-	TGTGCCAGCAGCATTTTCGTGGGGGCAGACAGATCCGAGCAGTACTTC	CASSIFVGADRSEQYF
TRBV7-3	-	TRBJ2-1	-	TGTGCCAGCAGCTTGGGGACACCCGCCTACAATGAGCAGTTCTTC	CASSLGTPAYNEQFF
TRBV5-4	-	TRBJ1-2	-	TGTGCCAGCAGCTTGGACGGGTATGGCTACACCTTC	CASSLDGYGYTF
TRBV30	-	TRBJ1-2	TRBD1	TGTGCCTGGAGCCTCGACAGGGGGGACTATGGCTACACCTTC	CAWSLDRGDYGYTF
TRBV27	-	TRBJ2-1	TRBD1	TGTGCCAGCAGTTTATACGGGACAGGGGTCCACAATGAGCAGTTCTTC	CASSLYGTGVHNEQFF
TRBV29-1	-	TRBJ1-2	-	TGCAGCGTTGGGGGGGGTGTTAACTATGGCTACACCTTC	CSVGGGVNYGYTF
TRBV7-2	-	TRBJ2-5	-	TGTGCCAGCAGCGTCCCCGGCAGCGGCCGGGAGACCCAGTACTTC	CASSVPGSGRETQYF
TRBV7-7	-	TRBJ2-2	-	TGTGCTAGCAGCTTAGATCGGGGAGACACCGGGGAGCTGTTTTTT	CASSLDRGDTGELFF
TRBV18	-	TRBJ2-7	TRBD2	TGTGCCAGCTCACCACCGGGACTAGCGTCCGAGCAGTACTTC	CASSPPGLASEQYF